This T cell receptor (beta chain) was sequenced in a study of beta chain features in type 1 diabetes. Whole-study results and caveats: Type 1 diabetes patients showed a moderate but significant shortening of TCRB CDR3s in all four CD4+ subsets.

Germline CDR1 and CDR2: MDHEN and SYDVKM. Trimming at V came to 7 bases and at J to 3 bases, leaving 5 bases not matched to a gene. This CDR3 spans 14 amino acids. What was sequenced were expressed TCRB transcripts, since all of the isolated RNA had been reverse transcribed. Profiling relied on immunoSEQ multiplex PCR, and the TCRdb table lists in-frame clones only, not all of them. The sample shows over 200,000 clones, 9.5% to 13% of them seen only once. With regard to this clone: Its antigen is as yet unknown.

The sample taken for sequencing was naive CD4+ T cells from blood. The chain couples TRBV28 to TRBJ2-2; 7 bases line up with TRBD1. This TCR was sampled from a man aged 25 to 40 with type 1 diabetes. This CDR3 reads CASTGTAYTGELFF. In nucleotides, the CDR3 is TGTGCCAGCACCGGGACAGCTTACACCGGGGAGCTGTTTTTT.